This is a list of T cell receptor beta chains from one sample in a study of cytomegalovirus exposure and HLA in healthy donors. The repertoire was sequenced with immunoSEQ multiplex PCR; TCRdb's copy has only in-frame clones and lacks some. The sample lists 240,000 or so clones, about 81% occurring once. The sample consisted of PBMCs. These receptors all stem from a woman aged 60-75 years in good health and CMV-seropositive. The CDR3 runs from the conserved cysteine through the conserved F or W. A D gene is named only where the DNA matches it firmly. Only some rows state a clone size, as once, few, many or a class for expanded clones.

j_call: TRBJ2-2
cdr3_length: 15
v_call: TRBV28
clone_size: NA
d_call: TRBD2
cdr3_aa: CARVKAGGVTGELFF
cdr3_nt: TGTGCCAGGGTGAAAGCGGGAGGGGTAACCGGGGAGCTGTTTTTT

j_call: TRBJ1-1
cdr3_length: 15
v_call: TRBV28
clone_size: NA
d_call: NA
cdr3_aa: CASSLTPRVNTEAFF
cdr3_nt: TGTGCCAGCAGTTTAACCCCGAGGGTAAACACTGAAGCTTTCTTT

j_call: TRBJ2-7
cdr3_length: 13
v_call: TRBV7-9
clone_size: NA
d_call: TRBD2
cdr3_aa: CASSLETSREQYF
cdr3_nt: TGTGCCAGCAGCCTAGAGACTAGCCGCGAGCAGTACTTC

j_call: TRBJ1-1
cdr3_length: 16
v_call: TRBV19
clone_size: NA
d_call: NA
cdr3_aa: CASSWGGRELNTEAFF
cdr3_nt: TGTGCCAGTAGTTGGGGGGGCCGGGAGTTGAACACTGAAGCTTTCTTT

j_call: TRBJ1-4
cdr3_length: 14
v_call: TRBV6-6
clone_size: NA
d_call: NA
cdr3_aa: CASSQRAINEKLFF
cdr3_nt: TGTGCCAGCAGTCAGCGAGCCATTAATGAAAAACTGTTTTTT

j_call: TRBJ2-7
cdr3_length: 15
v_call: TRBV18
clone_size: NA
d_call: TRBD2
cdr3_aa: CASSPTSGRRYEQYF
cdr3_nt: TGTGCCAGCTCGCCGACTAGCGGGAGAAGGTACGAGCAGTACTTC

j_call: TRBJ2-1
cdr3_length: 15
v_call: TRBV9
clone_size: NA
d_call: TRBD2
cdr3_aa: CASSVVGSGKNEQFF
cdr3_nt: TGTGCCAGCAGCGTAGTCGGTAGCGGGAAAAATGAGCAGTTCTTC

j_call: TRBJ1-2
cdr3_length: 13
v_call: TRBV6-1
clone_size: NA
d_call: NA
cdr3_aa: CASSVTSNYGYTF
cdr3_nt: TGTGCCAGCAGCGTTACATCCAACTATGGCTACACCTTC

j_call: TRBJ2-1
cdr3_length: 15
v_call: TRBV4-1
clone_size: NA
d_call: TRBD2
cdr3_aa: CASSQDGTRRNEQFF
cdr3_nt: TGCGCCAGCAGCCAAGATGGGACTAGACGCAATGAGCAGTTCTTC

j_call: TRBJ2-1
cdr3_length: 15
v_call: TRBV5-1
clone_size: few
d_call: TRBD2
cdr3_aa: CASSITSGRPQEQFF
cdr3_nt: TGCGCCAGCAGCATAACTAGCGGGAGGCCCCAAGAGCAGTTCTTC

j_call: TRBJ2-1
cdr3_length: 16
v_call: TRBV4-1
clone_size: NA
d_call: NA
cdr3_aa: CASSQIGRRIFDEQFF
cdr3_nt: TGCGCCAGCAGCCAGATCGGACGGAGGATTTTCGATGAGCAGTTCTTC

j_call: TRBJ2-3
cdr3_length: 17
v_call: TRBV7-9
clone_size: NA
d_call: NA
cdr3_aa: CASSPGQAWVITDTQYF
cdr3_nt: TGTGCCAGCAGCCCAGGTCAGGCGTGGGTCATAACAGATACGCAGTATTTT

j_call: TRBJ1-4
cdr3_length: 12
v_call: TRBV28
clone_size: NA
d_call: TRBD1
cdr3_aa: CASRTGSEKLFF
cdr3_nt: TGTGCCAGCAGGACAGGGAGTGAAAAACTGTTTTTT

j_call: TRBJ1-2
cdr3_length: 14
v_call: TRBV7-2
clone_size: NA
d_call: NA
cdr3_aa: CASSLVDRPNGYTF
cdr3_nt: TGTGCCAGCAGCTTAGTAGACAGGCCTAATGGCTACACCTTC

j_call: TRBJ1-2
cdr3_length: 13
v_call: TRBV6-1
clone_size: NA
d_call: NA
cdr3_aa: CASSEARVYGYTF
cdr3_nt: TGTGCCAGCAGTGAAGCAAGAGTCTATGGCTACACCTTC

j_call: TRBJ2-2
cdr3_length: 14
v_call: TRBV2
clone_size: NA
d_call: TRBD2
cdr3_aa: CASSGRGGTGELFF
cdr3_nt: TGTGCCAGCAGTGGACGCGGGGGCACCGGGGAGCTGTTTTTT

j_call: TRBJ2-7
cdr3_length: 15
v_call: TRBV7-2
clone_size: NA
d_call: NA
cdr3_aa: CASSLDRRQDYEQYF
cdr3_nt: TGTGCCAGCAGCTTAGATCGTCGACAGGACTACGAGCAGTACTTC

j_call: TRBJ2-2
cdr3_length: 15
v_call: TRBV6-4
clone_size: many
d_call: NA
cdr3_aa: CASSDTASGSRELFF
cdr3_nt: TGTGCCAGCAGTGATACAGCCTCGGGGAGTCGGGAGCTGTTTTTT

j_call: TRBJ1-2
cdr3_length: 13
v_call: TRBV10-1
clone_size: few
d_call: TRBD1
cdr3_aa: CASSPDRVNGYTF
cdr3_nt: TGCGCCAGCAGTCCGGACAGGGTGAATGGCTACACCTTC

j_call: TRBJ2-7
cdr3_length: 14
v_call: TRBV7-9
clone_size: NA
d_call: TRBD1
cdr3_aa: CASSNSDRGYEQYF
cdr3_nt: TGTGCCAGCAGCAACTCGGACAGGGGTTACGAGCAGTACTTC

j_call: TRBJ1-4
cdr3_length: 16
v_call: TRBV7-8
clone_size: NA
d_call: TRBD1
cdr3_aa: CASSNAQGAPNEKLFF
cdr3_nt: TGTGCCAGCAGCAACGCACAGGGGGCACCTAATGAAAAACTGTTTTTT

j_call: TRBJ2-2
cdr3_length: 17
v_call: TRBV13
clone_size: NA
d_call: NA
cdr3_aa: CASSLRTPGTNTGELFF
cdr3_nt: TGTGCCAGCAGCCTCCGGACGCCAGGGACGAACACCGGGGAGCTGTTTTTT

j_call: TRBJ1-2
cdr3_length: 13
v_call: TRBV29-1
clone_size: NA
d_call: TRBD1
cdr3_aa: CSVGGIQDREYTF
cdr3_nt: TGCAGCGTTGGCGGGATACAGGACAGGGAATACACCTTC

j_call: TRBJ2-2
cdr3_length: 16
v_call: TRBV2
clone_size: NA
d_call: TRBD2
cdr3_aa: CASKSGSGLGSGELFF
cdr3_nt: TGTGCCAGCAAATCGGGTAGCGGGTTGGGTTCCGGGGAGCTGTTTTTT

j_call: TRBJ2-1
cdr3_length: 15
v_call: TRBV6-1
clone_size: NA
d_call: NA
cdr3_aa: CASSEAGARYNEQFF
cdr3_nt: TGTGCCAGCAGTGAAGCAGGGGCCCGTTACAATGAGCAGTTCTTC

j_call: TRBJ1-5
cdr3_length: 15
v_call: TRBV19
clone_size: NA
d_call: TRBD1
cdr3_aa: CASRRDRFSNQPQHF
cdr3_nt: TGTGCCAGTAGACGGGACAGATTTAGCAATCAGCCCCAGCATTTT

j_call: TRBJ2-6
cdr3_length: 16
v_call: TRBV27
clone_size: NA
d_call: NA
cdr3_aa: CASSLQGLSGANVLTF
cdr3_nt: TGTGCCAGCAGTTTACAGGGCCTCTCTGGGGCCAACGTCCTGACTTTC

j_call: TRBJ1-2
cdr3_length: 15
v_call: TRBV19
clone_size: once
d_call: NA
cdr3_aa: CASTNSGQNNYGYTF
cdr3_nt: TGTGCCAGTACCAATTCAGGTCAGAATAACTATGGCTACACCTTC

j_call: TRBJ1-3
cdr3_length: 14
v_call: TRBV19
clone_size: NA
d_call: NA
cdr3_aa: CASSRGGYGNTTYF
cdr3_nt: TGTGCCAGTAGTCGGGGGGGCTATGGAAACACCACATATTTT

j_call: TRBJ1-1
cdr3_length: 13
v_call: TRBV2
clone_size: once
d_call: NA
cdr3_aa: CASSRELNTEAFF
cdr3_nt: TGTGCCAGCAGTAGGGAGCTGAACACTGAAGCTTTCTTT

j_call: TRBJ2-7
cdr3_length: 14
v_call: TRBV29-1
clone_size: once
d_call: NA
cdr3_aa: CSVGPPGSNYEQYF
cdr3_nt: TGCAGCGTTGGCCCGCCGGGGAGTAACTACGAGCAGTACTTC

j_call: TRBJ2-1
cdr3_length: 16
v_call: TRBV5-6
clone_size: NA
d_call: TRBD1
cdr3_aa: CASSFHRDRGNNEQFF
cdr3_nt: TGTGCCAGCAGTTTTCACCGGGACAGGGGGAACAATGAGCAGTTCTTC

j_call: TRBJ2-2
cdr3_length: 15
v_call: TRBV6-1
clone_size: many
d_call: TRBD2
cdr3_aa: CASSSSGSLSGELFF
cdr3_nt: TGTGCCAGCAGTTCTAGCGGGAGTCTTTCCGGGGAGCTGTTTTTT

j_call: TRBJ2-7
cdr3_length: 15
v_call: TRBV19
clone_size: NA
d_call: NA
cdr3_aa: CASSMARGTSYEQYF
cdr3_nt: TGTGCCAGTAGTATGGCACGGGGGACCTCCTACGAGCAGTACTTC

j_call: TRBJ1-2
cdr3_length: 14
v_call: TRBV7-2
clone_size: once
d_call: TRBD1
cdr3_aa: CASSEGTAFYGYTF
cdr3_nt: TGTGCCAGCAGCGAAGGGACAGCCTTCTATGGCTACACCTTC

j_call: TRBJ2-7
cdr3_length: 15
v_call: TRBV5-4
clone_size: NA
d_call: TRBD2
cdr3_aa: CASSLGSGRASEQYF
cdr3_nt: TGTGCCAGCAGCTTGGGAAGCGGGAGGGCCTCCGAGCAGTACTTC

j_call: TRBJ1-6
cdr3_length: 13
v_call: TRBV5-1
clone_size: NA
d_call: NA
cdr3_aa: CASSLVPDSPLHF
cdr3_nt: TGCGCCAGCAGCTTGGTACCAGATTCACCCCTCCACTTT

j_call: TRBJ1-2
cdr3_length: 14
v_call: TRBV2
clone_size: NA
d_call: NA
cdr3_aa: CASTFEASSYGYTF
cdr3_nt: TGTGCCAGTACCTTCGAAGCCTCTTCCTATGGCTACACCTTC

j_call: TRBJ2-1
cdr3_length: 18
v_call: TRBV7-3
clone_size: NA
d_call: TRBD2
cdr3_aa: CASSLLAGGPPNYNEQFF
cdr3_nt: TGTGCCAGCAGCTTACTGGCGGGAGGGCCGCCTAACTACAATGAGCAGTTCTTC

j_call: TRBJ1-5
cdr3_length: 14
v_call: TRBV6-5
clone_size: few
d_call: NA
cdr3_aa: CASKTGYSNQPQHF
cdr3_nt: TGTGCCAGCAAAACAGGGTATAGCAATCAGCCCCAGCATTTT

j_call: TRBJ1-5
cdr3_length: 18
v_call: TRBV7-8
clone_size: NA
d_call: TRBD1
cdr3_aa: CASSFGTALTYSNQPQHF
cdr3_nt: TGTGCCAGCAGCTTTGGGACAGCGCTTACGTATAGCAATCAGCCCCAGCATTTT

j_call: TRBJ2-7
cdr3_length: 11
v_call: TRBV18
clone_size: NA
d_call: NA
cdr3_aa: CASSRRYEQYF
cdr3_nt: TGTGCCAGCTCACGGAGATACGAGCAGTACTTC

j_call: TRBJ2-2
cdr3_length: 15
v_call: TRBV5-1
clone_size: once
d_call: TRBD2
cdr3_aa: CASSRAGGDTGELFF
cdr3_nt: TGCGCCAGCAGCAGGGCGGGGGGCGACACCGGGGAGCTGTTTTTT

j_call: TRBJ2-3
cdr3_length: 14
v_call: TRBV5-6
clone_size: once
d_call: TRBD1
cdr3_aa: CASYRTGGADTQYF
cdr3_nt: TGTGCCAGCTACCGGACAGGGGGCGCAGATACGCAGTATTTT

j_call: TRBJ1-2
cdr3_length: 15
v_call: TRBV30
clone_size: NA
d_call: TRBD1
cdr3_aa: CAWSVPGGTAYGYTF
cdr3_nt: TGTGCCTGGAGTGTACCTGGAGGGACAGCCTATGGCTACACCTTC

j_call: TRBJ2-3
cdr3_length: 13
v_call: TRBV9
clone_size: NA
d_call: NA
cdr3_aa: CASSVQGTDTQYF
cdr3_nt: TGTGCCAGCAGCGTTCAGGGCACAGATACGCAGTATTTT

j_call: TRBJ1-3
cdr3_length: 15
v_call: TRBV6-1
clone_size: once
d_call: TRBD1
cdr3_aa: CASSPRDRGGNTIYF
cdr3_nt: TGTGCCAGCAGCCCACGGGACAGAGGAGGAAACACCATATATTTT

j_call: TRBJ2-2
cdr3_length: 15
v_call: TRBV10-3
clone_size: few
d_call: TRBD1
cdr3_aa: CAIKSGTGFFGELFF
cdr3_nt: TGTGCCATCAAGTCTGGGACAGGATTTTTTGGGGAGCTGTTTTTT

j_call: TRBJ1-1
cdr3_length: 12
v_call: TRBV30
clone_size: NA
d_call: NA
cdr3_aa: CAWSVRSTEAFF
cdr3_nt: TGTGCCTGGAGTGTACGGTCCACTGAAGCTTTCTTT

j_call: TRBJ2-3
cdr3_length: 10
v_call: TRBV11-2
clone_size: NA
d_call: NA
cdr3_aa: CASSLRTQYF
cdr3_nt: TGTGCCAGCAGCCTTCGTACGCAGTATTTT

j_call: TRBJ1-1
cdr3_length: 15
v_call: TRBV19
clone_size: few
d_call: TRBD1
cdr3_aa: CASSPAGGSNTEAFF
cdr3_nt: TGTGCCAGTAGTCCGGCAGGGGGCTCGAACACTGAAGCTTTCTTT

j_call: TRBJ1-1
cdr3_length: 13
v_call: TRBV6-5
clone_size: NA
d_call: NA
cdr3_aa: CASSHPGVTEAFF
cdr3_nt: TGTGCCAGCAGTCACCCAGGGGTTACTGAAGCTTTCTTT

j_call: TRBJ1-2
cdr3_length: 13
v_call: TRBV27
clone_size: NA
d_call: NA
cdr3_aa: CATATGVRYGYTF
cdr3_nt: TGTGCCACGGCGACGGGGGTACGTTATGGCTACACCTTC

j_call: TRBJ1-1
cdr3_length: 14
v_call: TRBV4-1
clone_size: NA
d_call: NA
cdr3_aa: CASSQGDMNTEAFF
cdr3_nt: TGCGCCAGCAGCCAAGGCGATATGAACACTGAAGCTTTCTTT

j_call: TRBJ1-1
cdr3_length: 13
v_call: TRBV19
clone_size: NA
d_call: NA
cdr3_aa: CASSRAGRGEAFF
cdr3_nt: TGTGCCAGTAGTAGGGCAGGGAGGGGTGAAGCTTTCTTT

j_call: TRBJ1-3
cdr3_length: 15
v_call: TRBV18
clone_size: NA
d_call: NA
cdr3_aa: CASSPGGAVGNTIYF
cdr3_nt: TGTGCCAGCTCACCTGGAGGGGCAGTGGGAAACACCATATATTTT

j_call: TRBJ2-5
cdr3_length: 13
v_call: TRBV2
clone_size: NA
d_call: NA
cdr3_aa: CASSGGVGETQYF
cdr3_nt: TGTGCCAGCAGTGGGGGGGTAGGGGAGACCCAGTACTTC

j_call: TRBJ1-6
cdr3_length: 14
v_call: TRBV5-1
clone_size: NA
d_call: TRBD1
cdr3_aa: CASSVGTANSPLHF
cdr3_nt: TGCGCCAGCAGCGTCGGGACAGCCAATTCACCCCTCCACTTT

j_call: TRBJ1-5
cdr3_length: 13
v_call: TRBV27
clone_size: few
d_call: NA
cdr3_aa: CASSTSLNQPQHF
cdr3_nt: TGTGCCAGCAGTACTTCTCTCAATCAGCCCCAGCATTTT

j_call: TRBJ2-7
cdr3_length: 15
v_call: TRBV29-1
clone_size: NA
d_call: TRBD2
cdr3_aa: CSVEERGGRSYEQYF
cdr3_nt: TGCAGCGTTGAGGAACGTGGCGGGAGGTCCTACGAGCAGTACTTC